The TCR beta chain described here comes from a study of blood T cell repertoires in COVID-19. Study in general: Acute and convalescent COVID-19 samples came from the United States, Italy and Spain. Sample material is recorded as cDNA or gDNA derived from T cells, B-cell-depleted T cells, or PBMCs.

The CDR3 totals 16 residues. The ends lost 6 bases at V and 7 bases at J; junction bases unmatched: 10. Germline CDR1 and CDR2: MNHEY and SMNVEV (reference sequence). This clone has only one observation. Only in-frame clones appear in the TCRdb table, and some are missing; sequencing was by immunoSEQ multiplex PCR. The table has under 60,000 clones, 90% seen once. Sequencing was performed on peripheral blood. This TCR was sampled from a man aged 50-60 years with acute or convalescent COVID-19. The J gene is TRBJ2-1, the V gene TRBV27, with TRBD2 matching 12 bases. Here the CDR3 reads CASRPLLAGGRNEQFF. DNA for the CDR3: TGTGCCAGCAGACCCCTACTAGCGGGAGGAAGAAATGAGCAGTTCTTC.